Sequencing of this T cell receptor beta chain was carried out in a study of T cell changes during pregnancy in multiple sclerosis. This table comes from immunoSEQ multiplex PCR, and its TCRdb copy is limited to in-frame clones, with some not included. In the table there are about 64,000 clones, approximately 90% of which are singletons. With V trimmed by 4 bases and J by 5 bases, 11 bases remained unmatched. CDR3 size: 16 residues. In germline, CDR1 is SEHNR, CDR2 FQNEAQ (reference sequence). V and J are TRBV7-9 and TRBJ2-1, with 7 bases identical to TRBD2. The sequencing used peripheral blood, collected in the second trimester of pregnancy. This sequence originates from a female donor with multiple sclerosis, enrolled in a pregnancy study. This chain's CDR3 is CASSSLGGVVNNEQFF. The CDR3, as DNA: TGTGCCAGCAGCTCCCTTGGGGGGGTGGTCAACAATGAGCAGTTCTTC.